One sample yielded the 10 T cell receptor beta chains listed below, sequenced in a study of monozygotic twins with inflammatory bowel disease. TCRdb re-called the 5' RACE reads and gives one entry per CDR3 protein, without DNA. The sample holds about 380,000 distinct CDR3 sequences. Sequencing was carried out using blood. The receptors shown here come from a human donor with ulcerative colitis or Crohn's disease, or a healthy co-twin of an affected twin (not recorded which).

The CDR3 here is CASSQADGSPFF. V and J are TRBV4-2 and TRBJ1-1. Germline V gene sequence: CDR1 LGHNA, CDR2 YNFKEQ. This CDR3 is built from 12 residues.

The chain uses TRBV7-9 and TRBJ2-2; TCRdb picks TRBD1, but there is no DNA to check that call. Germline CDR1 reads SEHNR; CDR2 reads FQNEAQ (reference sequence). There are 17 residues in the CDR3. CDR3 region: CASSPNPGGANTGELFF.

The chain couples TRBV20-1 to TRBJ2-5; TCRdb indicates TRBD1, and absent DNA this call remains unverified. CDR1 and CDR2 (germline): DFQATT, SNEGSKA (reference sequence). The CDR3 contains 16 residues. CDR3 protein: CSARYRSRGPQETQYF.

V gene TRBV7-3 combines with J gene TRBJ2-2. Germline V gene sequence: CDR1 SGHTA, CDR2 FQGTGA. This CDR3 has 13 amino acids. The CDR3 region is CASSFKLTGELLF.

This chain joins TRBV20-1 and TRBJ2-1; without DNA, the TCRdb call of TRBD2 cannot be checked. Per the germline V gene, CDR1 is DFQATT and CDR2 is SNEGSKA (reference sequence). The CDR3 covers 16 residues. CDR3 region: CSARKVAGGPYNEQFF.

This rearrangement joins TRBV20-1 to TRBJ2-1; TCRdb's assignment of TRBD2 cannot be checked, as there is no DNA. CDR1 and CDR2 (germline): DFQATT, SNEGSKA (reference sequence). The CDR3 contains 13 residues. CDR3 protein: CSASSGGNNEQFF.

This chain's CDR3 is CSARGQTSSYNEQFF. The chain links TRBV20-1 to TRBJ2-1. The CDR3 is 15 residues long. Germline V gene lookup returns CDR1 DFQATT and CDR2 SNEGSKA (reference sequence).

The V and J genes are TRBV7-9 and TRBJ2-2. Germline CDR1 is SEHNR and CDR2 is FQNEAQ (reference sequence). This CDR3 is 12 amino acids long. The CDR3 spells CASSPVTGELFF.

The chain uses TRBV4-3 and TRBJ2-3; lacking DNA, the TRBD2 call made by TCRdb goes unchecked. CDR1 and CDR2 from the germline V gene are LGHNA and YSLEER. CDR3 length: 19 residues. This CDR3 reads CASSPTGSPSGGPPDTQYF.

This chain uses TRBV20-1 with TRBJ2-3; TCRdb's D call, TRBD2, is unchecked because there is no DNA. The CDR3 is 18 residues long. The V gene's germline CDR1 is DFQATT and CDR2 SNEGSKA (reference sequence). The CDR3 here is CSASTGTSGGFGTDTQYF.